This entry is about one TCR beta chain. This record comes from a study of blood T cell repertoires in COVID-19. For the study at large: Collection of acute and convalescent COVID-19 samples took place in the United States, Italy and Spain. PBMCs, B-cell-depleted T cells, or T cells were the source of the cDNA or gDNA that made up the material.

Trimming stripped 2 bases from V and 4 bases from J, with 15 bases between. This CDR3 has 16 amino acids. The germline V gene has CDR1 SGDLS and CDR2 YYNGEE. The authors' processing: Estimation of nucleated cell counts was performed using reference gene primer amplification. Sequencing used immunoSEQ multiplex PCR; TCRdb keeps in-frame clones, though not all of them. From that table come the V and J calls and clone size; the DNA was used to work out D and trimming. The data hold roughly 76,000 clones, with roughly 87% observed a single time. The gene calls are TRBV9 and TRBJ2-2; the D gene is possibly TRBD2 (6 bases). Sequencing used peripheral blood. The sequence was obtained from a woman older than 75 with active or convalescent COVID-19. The CDR3 nucleotides read TGTGCCAGCAGCGTCTGGGGACTCGCAGCCACCGGGGAGCTGTTTTTT. Translated, it gives CASSVWGLAATGELFF.